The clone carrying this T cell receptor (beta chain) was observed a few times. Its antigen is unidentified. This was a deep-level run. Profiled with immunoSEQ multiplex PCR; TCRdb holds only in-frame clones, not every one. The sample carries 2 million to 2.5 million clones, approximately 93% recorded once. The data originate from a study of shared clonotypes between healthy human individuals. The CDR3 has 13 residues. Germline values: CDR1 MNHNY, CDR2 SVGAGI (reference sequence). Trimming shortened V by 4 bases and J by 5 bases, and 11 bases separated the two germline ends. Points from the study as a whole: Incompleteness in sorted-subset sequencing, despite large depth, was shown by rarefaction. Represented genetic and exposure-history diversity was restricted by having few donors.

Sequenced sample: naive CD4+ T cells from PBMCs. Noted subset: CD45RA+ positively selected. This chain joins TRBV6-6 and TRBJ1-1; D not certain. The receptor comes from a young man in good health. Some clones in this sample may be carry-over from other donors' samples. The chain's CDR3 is CASSSRPQTEAFF. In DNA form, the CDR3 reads TGTGCCAGCAGTTCTAGGCCTCAGACTGAAGCTTTCTTT.